These T cell receptor beta chains were read from a single sample in a study of blood T cell repertoires in COVID-19. The repertoire was sequenced with immunoSEQ multiplex PCR; TCRdb's copy has only in-frame clones and lacks some. The sample includes around 140,000 clones, 75% to 85% seen only once; the top ten take about 3.5%. Sequencing was done on a sample of peripheral blood. These receptors all come from a man aged 65 to 85 who had recovered from COVID-19. The CDR3 runs from the conserved cysteine through the conserved F or W. The order of the fields is J gene, D gene, V gene, clone size, CDR3 length, CDR3 protein, CDR3 DNA. A D gene is named only where the DNA matches it firmly. Part of the rows lack a size; the others show once, few, many or a class for expanded clones.

TRBJ1-5	.	TRBV10-1	once	13	CASSESPSEPQHF	TGCGCCAGCAGTGAGTCCCCCTCGGAGCCCCAGCATTTT
TRBJ2-1	.	TRBV7-3	.	14	CASSSRERLNEQFF	TGTGCCAGCAGCAGCCGGGAACGCCTCAATGAGCAGTTCTTC
TRBJ2-3	TRBD1	TRBV7-2	.	17	CASRRGTGGFRADTQYF	TGTGCCAGCAGGCGAGGGACAGGGGGCTTTCGGGCAGATACGCAGTATTTT
TRBJ2-7	TRBD1	TRBV12-5	.	15	CASAQPGQGSYEQYF	TGTGCTAGTGCCCAACCCGGACAGGGTAGTTACGAGCAGTACTTC
TRBJ2-1	TRBD2	TRBV9	.	15	CASSVEGLAGAEQFF	TGTGCCAGCAGCGTAGAAGGACTAGCGGGAGCTGAGCAGTTCTTC
TRBJ1-2	.	TRBV3-1/TRBV3-2	.	16	CASRLPHRLTNYGYTF	TGTGCCAGCAGACTCCCCCACAGGTTAACTAACTATGGCTACACCTTC
TRBJ2-2	.	TRBV21-1	.	23	CASSKGGSKTGTRHPPSPGELFF	TGTGCCAGCAGCAAAGGGGGCTCAAAGACAGGGACACGCCACCCCCCCTCTCCCGGGGAGCTGTTTTTT
TRBJ2-3	.	TRBV30	.	15	CAWSVRGMGTDTQYF	TGTGCCTGGAGTGTACGGGGGATGGGCACAGATACGCAGTATTTT
TRBJ1-5	.	TRBV10-1	.	12	CASSPERQPQHF	TGCGCCAGCAGTCCTGAGAGACAGCCCCAGCATTTT
TRBJ1-2	TRBD1	TRBV27	.	17	CASREIDLRGRAAGYTF	TGTGCCAGCAGAGAAATTGATCTCAGGGGGCGGGCTGCTGGCTACACCTTC
TRBJ1-2	.	TRBV7-9	.	12	CASAHRERGYTF	TGTGCCAGCGCGCACAGGGAACGTGGCTACACCTTC
TRBJ1-6	.	TRBV18	.	15	CASSPGQGSNSPLHF	TGTGCCAGCTCCCCGGGGCAGGGGTCAAATTCACCCCTCCACTTT
TRBJ1-1	TRBD1	TRBV2	many	13	CASMDRANTEAFF	TGTGCCAGCATGGACAGGGCGAACACTGAAGCTTTCTTT
TRBJ2-1	TRBD2	TRBV5-1	once	15	CASSLGLGKFNEQFF	TGCGCCAGCAGCCTGGGACTAGGGAAGTTCAATGAGCAGTTCTTC
TRBJ1-5	TRBD1	TRBV6-5	few	15	CASRQTGMGAGTQHF	TGTGCCAGCAGGCAGACAGGGATGGGGGCAGGGACCCAGCATTTT
TRBJ1-5	.	TRBV4-1	.	17	CASSQDWRTGNNQPQHF	TGCGCCAGCAGCCAAGATTGGCGAACAGGGAATAATCAGCCCCAGCATTTT
TRBJ2-3	.	TRBV20-1	.	11	CSARAAGTQYF	TGCAGTGCTAGAGCAGCAGGTACGCAGTATTTT
TRBJ2-5	.	TRBV5-1	.	14	CASSLVGAEETQYF	TGCGCCAGCAGCTTGGTTGGGGCAGAGGAGACCCAGTACTTC
TRBJ1-2	.	TRBV5-4	.	14	CASSLALTPYGYTF	TGTGCCAGCAGCTTGGCCCTCACACCCTATGGCTACACCTTC
TRBJ2-3	.	TRBV25-1	.	15	CATLGPEGLGDTQYF	TGTGCCACCCTCGGCCCCGAGGGCCTGGGAGATACGCAGTATTTT
TRBJ2-3	.	TRBV5-8	.	17	CASSLGSASWLADTQYF	TGTGCCAGCAGCTTGGGCAGTGCTAGCTGGTTGGCAGATACGCAGTATTTT
TRBJ1-2	.	TRBV6-5	.	16	CASSFSSVDKNYGYTF	TGTGCCAGCAGTTTTTCAAGTGTTGACAAGAACTATGGCTACACCTTC
TRBJ2-7	.	TRBV7-9	.	12	CASSLSNYEQYF	TGTGCCAGCAGCTTGTCTAACTACGAGCAGTACTTC
TRBJ2-3	.	TRBV23-1	few	14	CASSQRSGNDTQYF	TGCGCCAGCAGTCAAAGGTCAGGGAATGATACGCAGTATTTT
TRBJ1-1	.	TRBV5-6	few	16	CASSGTGPREGTEAFF	TGTGCCAGCAGCGGGACGGGCCCTAGGGAGGGCACTGAAGCTTTCTTT
TRBJ1-2	.	TRBV5-8	.	14	CASSPDTREFGYTF	TGTGCCAGCAGCCCGGACACCCGGGAGTTTGGCTACACCTTC
TRBJ2-3	TRBD2	TRBV5-1	.	16	CASSLGRGELPDTQYF	TGCGCCAGCAGCCTCGGGAGGGGGGAGTTGCCAGATACGCAGTATTTT
TRBJ1-3	.	TRBV25-1	.	14	CASRPTGSGNTIYF	TGTGCCAGCAGACCAACAGGGTCTGGAAACACCATATATTTT
TRBJ1-5	.	TRBV11-2	.	15	CASSKSGLSNQPQHF	TGTGCCAGCAGCAAAAGCGGTCTTAGCAATCAGCCCCAGCATTTT